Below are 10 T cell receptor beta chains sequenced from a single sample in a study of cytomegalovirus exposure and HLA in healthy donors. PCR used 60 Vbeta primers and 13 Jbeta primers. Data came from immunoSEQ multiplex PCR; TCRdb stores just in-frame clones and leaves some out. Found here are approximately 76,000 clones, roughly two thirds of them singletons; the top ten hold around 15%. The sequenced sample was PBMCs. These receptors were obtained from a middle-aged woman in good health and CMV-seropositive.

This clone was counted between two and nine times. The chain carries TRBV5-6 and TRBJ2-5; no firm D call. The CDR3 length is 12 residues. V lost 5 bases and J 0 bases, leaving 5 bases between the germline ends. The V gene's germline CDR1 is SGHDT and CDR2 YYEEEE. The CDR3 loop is CASRQYQETQYF. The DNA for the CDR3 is TGTGCCAGCAGACAGTACCAAGAGACCCAGTACTTC.

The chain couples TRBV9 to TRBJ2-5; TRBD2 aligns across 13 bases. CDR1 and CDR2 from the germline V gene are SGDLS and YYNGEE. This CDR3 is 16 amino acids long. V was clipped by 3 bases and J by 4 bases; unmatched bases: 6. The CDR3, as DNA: TGTGCCAGCAGCGGACGGACTAGCGGGAGTCCAGAGACCCAGTACTTC. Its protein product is CASSGRTSGSPETQYF.

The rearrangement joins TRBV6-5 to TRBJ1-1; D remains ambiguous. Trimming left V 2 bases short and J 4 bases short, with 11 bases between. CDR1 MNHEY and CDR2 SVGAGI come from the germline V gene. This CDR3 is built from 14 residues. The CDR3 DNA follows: TGTGCCAGCAGTTACCGCGAGAGAGTCACTGAAGCTTTCTTT. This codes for CASSYRERVTEAFF.

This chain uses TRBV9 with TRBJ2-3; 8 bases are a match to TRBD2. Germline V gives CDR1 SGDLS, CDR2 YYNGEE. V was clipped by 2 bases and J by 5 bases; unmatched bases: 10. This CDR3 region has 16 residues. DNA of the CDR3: TGTGCCAGCAGCGTCAACCCACTAGCGGTCGGAGATACGCAGTATTTT. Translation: CASSVNPLAVGDTQYF.

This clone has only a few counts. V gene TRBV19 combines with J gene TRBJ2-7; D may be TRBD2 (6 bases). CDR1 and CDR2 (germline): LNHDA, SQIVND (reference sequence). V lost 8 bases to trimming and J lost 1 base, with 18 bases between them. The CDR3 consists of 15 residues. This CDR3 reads CASGSAGSLSYEQYF. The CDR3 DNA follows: TGTGCCAGTGGCTCTGCCGGGAGCTTATCCTACGAGCAGTACTTC.

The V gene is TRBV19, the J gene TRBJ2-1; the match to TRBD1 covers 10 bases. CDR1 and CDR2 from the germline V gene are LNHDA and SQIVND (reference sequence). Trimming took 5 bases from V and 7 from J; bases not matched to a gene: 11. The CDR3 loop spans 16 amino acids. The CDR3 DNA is TGTGCCAGTAGTGTAAAACCGGGACAGGGGATGAATGAGCAGTTCTTC. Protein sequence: CASSVKPGQGMNEQFF.

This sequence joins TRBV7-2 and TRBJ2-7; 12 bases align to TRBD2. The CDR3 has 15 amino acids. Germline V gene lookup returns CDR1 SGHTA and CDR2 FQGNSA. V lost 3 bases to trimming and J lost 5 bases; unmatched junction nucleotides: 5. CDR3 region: CASSFGWTSGDEQYF. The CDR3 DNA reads TGTGCCAGCAGCTTCGGCTGGACTAGCGGGGACGAGCAGTACTTC.

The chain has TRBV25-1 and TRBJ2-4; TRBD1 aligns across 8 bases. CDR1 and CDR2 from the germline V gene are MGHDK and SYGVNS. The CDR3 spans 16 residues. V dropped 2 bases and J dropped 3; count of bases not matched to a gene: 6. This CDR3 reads CASSEPGQGIKNIQYF. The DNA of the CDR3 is TGTGCCAGCAGTGAACCAGGACAGGGTATCAAAAACATTCAGTACTTC.

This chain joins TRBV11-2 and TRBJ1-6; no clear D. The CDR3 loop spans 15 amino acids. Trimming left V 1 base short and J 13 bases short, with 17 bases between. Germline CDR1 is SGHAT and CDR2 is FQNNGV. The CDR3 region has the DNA TGTGCCAGCAGCTTAGCCGGGGTGGACTCTGTGCCCCTCCACTTT. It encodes CASSLAGVDSVPLHF.

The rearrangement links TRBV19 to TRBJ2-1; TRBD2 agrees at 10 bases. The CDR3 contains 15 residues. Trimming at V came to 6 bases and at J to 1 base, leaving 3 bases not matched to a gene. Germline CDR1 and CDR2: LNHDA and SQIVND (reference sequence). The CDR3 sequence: CASRLAGMSYNEQFF. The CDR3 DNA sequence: TGTGCCAGTAGACTAGCGGGAATGTCCTACAATGAGCAGTTCTTC.